The present T cell receptor (beta chain) was sequenced within a study of OX40 agonist ivuxolimab in advanced cancers. Study-level background: The costimulatory receptor OX40 (CD134) was targeted by ivuxolimab, a fully human IgG2 agonistic monoclonal antibody. Intravenous ivuxolimab was administered to patients every 2 weeks at six dose levels: 0.01, 0.1, 0.3, 1.5, 3 and 10 mg/kg. Among the approximately 54 dose-escalation patients, around 19 had hepatocellular carcinoma, around 15 melanoma, 9 renal cell carcinoma and 9 head and neck cancer. The dose-escalation cohort was approximately 83% male with a mean age of roughly 60 years, ranging from 23 to 79. Patients were allowed to have had prior anti-PD-1, anti-PD-L1 or anti-CTLA-4 therapy, and roughly 40% of the dose-escalation patients had previously received checkpoint inhibitors. Partial responses were achieved by three dose-escalation patients, of whom one had hepatocellular carcinoma and two had cutaneous melanoma. The point of sequencing TCRbeta in the periphery was to test whether ivuxolimab changed TCR sequence diversity and drove clonal T-cell expansion. The monotherapy dose-escalation portion (N of about 57 patients) of the phase I ivuxolimab trial is reported in the paper.

Patients with autoimmune disease history or receiving systemic immunosuppression were excluded from the trial. In every dose cohort, peripheral blood was drawn for TCR sequencing at baseline, cycle 4 day 1, and cycle 7 day 1. The samples were taken from a phase I, first-in-human, multicenter, open-label dose-escalation trial of ivuxolimab. The trial enrolled adults with locally advanced or metastatic head and neck squamous cell, hepatocellular, melanoma or renal cell carcinoma. Before TCR sequencing, CD4+ T cells and CD8+ T cells from peripheral blood were sorted into separate populations. Findings and caveats that apply to the study as a whole: Low levels of normalized T-cell clonal expansion were also seen in some patients who did not respond. The antigen specificity of the peripheral T cells that underwent clonal expansion was not determined. After ivuxolimab, expanded clones were on average more numerous among CD8+ T cells than among CD4+ T cells. In the 0.1-3.0 mg/kg groups, partial responders were among the patients with the lowest normalized peripheral clonal expansion, particularly in CD8+ T cells. Clonal expansion of both CD4+ and CD8+ blood T cells was observed from baseline to week 6 at doses 0.1 to 3.0 mg/kg.

Concerning this clone itself: Its antigen is unknown. No base quality information exists; no much larger clone differs at one position.

For sequencing of the TCRbeta CDR3 region, genomic DNA was extracted from the sorted cells. The immunoSEQ Assay was used for sequencing of TCRbeta CDR3 regions. TCRdb carries this immuneACCESS record with in-frame sequences only. Its versions omit some clonotypes, under half of them owing to an unresolved V gene in the studies checked, with the rest unexplained. This sample is represented by over 55,000 clones; roughly nine tenths of them were singletons. The top ten clonotypes cover around 3.7% of the sample. As encoded in the germline V gene, CDR1 is KGHSH while CDR2 is LQKENI. V lost 3 bases and J lost 0 bases, and the count of bases not matched to a germline gene is 3. The CDR3, from cysteine to phenylalanine, totals 15 residues. Only CDR3 DNA remains: 45 bases, in frame from the first base.

This specimen was CD4+ or CD8+ T cells sorted from blood, taken in a trial of the OX40 agonist ivuxolimab. The TCR was taken from an adult with an advanced solid tumor such as melanoma, head and neck, liver or kidney cancer. The V and J segments used are TRBV18 and TRBJ2-3, and TRBD1 aligns with 7 junction nucleotides. The DNA is TGTGCCAGCTCACCTAGGGGACAGAGCACAGATACGCAGTATTTT. This codes for CASSPRGQSTDTQYF.